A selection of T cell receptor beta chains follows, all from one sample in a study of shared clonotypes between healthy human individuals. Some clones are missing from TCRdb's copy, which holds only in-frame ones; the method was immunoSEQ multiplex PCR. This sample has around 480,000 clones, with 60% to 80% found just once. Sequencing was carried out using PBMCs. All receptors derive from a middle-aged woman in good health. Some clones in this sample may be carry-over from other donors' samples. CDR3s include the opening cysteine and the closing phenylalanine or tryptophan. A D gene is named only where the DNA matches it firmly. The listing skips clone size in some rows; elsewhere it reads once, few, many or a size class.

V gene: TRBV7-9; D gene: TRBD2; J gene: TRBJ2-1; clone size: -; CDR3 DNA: TGTGCCAGCAGCCCGGTCCCTAGCGGGAGGGCCGTCAATGAGCAGTTCTTC; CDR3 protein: CASSPVPSGRAVNEQFF
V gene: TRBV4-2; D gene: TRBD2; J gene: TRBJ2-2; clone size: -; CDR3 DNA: TGTGCCAGCAGCCCCCTAGTAGCGGGGCACACCGGGGAGCTGTTTTTT; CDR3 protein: CASSPLVAGHTGELFF
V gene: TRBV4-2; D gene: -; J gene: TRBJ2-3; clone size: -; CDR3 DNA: TGTGCCAGCAGCCAAGAGACCTTCAACACAGATACGCAGTATTTT; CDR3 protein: CASSQETFNTDTQYF
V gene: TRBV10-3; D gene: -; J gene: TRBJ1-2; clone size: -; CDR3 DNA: TGTGCCATCAGCCCCACGGGACGCGAGAACTATGGCTACACCTTC; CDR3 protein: CAISPTGRENYGYTF
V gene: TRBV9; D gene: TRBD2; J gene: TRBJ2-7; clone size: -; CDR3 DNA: TGTGCCAGCAGCGTATCAAGCGGGAGTCTCGAGCAGTACTTC; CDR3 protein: CASSVSSGSLEQYF
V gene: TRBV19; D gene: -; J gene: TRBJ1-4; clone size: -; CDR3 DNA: TGTGCCAGTAGTCTACGAGGTGAAAAACTGTTTTTT; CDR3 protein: CASSLRGEKLFF
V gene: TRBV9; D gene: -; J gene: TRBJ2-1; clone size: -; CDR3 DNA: TGTGCCAGCTCTAAGACAGACGACCCCGTTTATGAGCAGTTCTTC; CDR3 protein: CASSKTDDPVYEQFF
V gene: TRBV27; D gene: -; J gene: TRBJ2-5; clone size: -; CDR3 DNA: TGTGCCAGCAGCCCCGCGGGTGGCCCCCAGTACTTC; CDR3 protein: CASSPAGGPQYF
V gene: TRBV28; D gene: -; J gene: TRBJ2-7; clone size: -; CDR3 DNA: TGTGCCAGCTGCGGCTCAGCCTACGAGCAGTACTTC; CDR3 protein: CASCGSAYEQYF
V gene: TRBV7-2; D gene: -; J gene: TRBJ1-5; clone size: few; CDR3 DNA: TGTGCCAGCAGCTCCTATCGAACAGGGAGCAATCAGCCCCAGCATTTT; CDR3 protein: CASSSYRTGSNQPQHF
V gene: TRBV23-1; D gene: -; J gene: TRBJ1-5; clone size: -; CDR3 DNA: TGCGCCAGCAGTCAAAGAGGGAATGTTGAGAATCAGCCCCAGCATTTT; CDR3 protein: CASSQRGNVENQPQHF
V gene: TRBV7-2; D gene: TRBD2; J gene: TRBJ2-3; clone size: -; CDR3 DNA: TGTGCCAGCAGCTTAGGACTAGCGGCAGATACGCAGTATTTT; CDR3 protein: CASSLGLAADTQYF
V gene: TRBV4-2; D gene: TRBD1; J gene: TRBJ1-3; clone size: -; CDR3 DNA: TGTGCCAGCAGCCAAGGACGGACAGGGATTATCTCTGGAAACACCATATATTTT; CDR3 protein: CASSQGRTGIISGNTIYF
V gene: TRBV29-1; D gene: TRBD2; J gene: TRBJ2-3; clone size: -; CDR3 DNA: TGCAGCGGAGGGACTAGCGGCATCACAGATACGCAGTATTTT; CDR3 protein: CSGGTSGITDTQYF
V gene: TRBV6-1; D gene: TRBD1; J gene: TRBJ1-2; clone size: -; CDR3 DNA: TGTGCCAGCAGTGCCTTGGACAGGACCGCCTATGGCTACACCTTC; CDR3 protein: CASSALDRTAYGYTF
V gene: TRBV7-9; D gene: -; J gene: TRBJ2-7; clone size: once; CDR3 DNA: TGTGCCAGCAGCGGGGGGTACAACTCCTACGAGCAGTACTTC; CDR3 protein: CASSGGYNSYEQYF
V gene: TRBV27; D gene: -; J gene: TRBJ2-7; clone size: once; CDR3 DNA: TGTGCCAGCAGTTTGCAGGGATACTACGAGCAGTACTTC; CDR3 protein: CASSLQGYYEQYF
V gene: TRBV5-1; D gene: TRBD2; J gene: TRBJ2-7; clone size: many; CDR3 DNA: TGCGCCAGCAGCTTGGACGGGAGGAGTGACGAGCAGTACTTC; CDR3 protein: CASSLDGRSDEQYF
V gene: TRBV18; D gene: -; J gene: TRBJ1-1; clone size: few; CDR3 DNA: TGTGCCAGCTCACACCGCGATTCGGGGGCTGAAGCTTTCTTT; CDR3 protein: CASSHRDSGAEAFF
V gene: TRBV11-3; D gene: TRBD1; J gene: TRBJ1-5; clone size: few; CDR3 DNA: TGTGCCAGCAGCTATGACCAGGGGGTTGAGGGCAATCAGCCCCAGCATTTT; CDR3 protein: CASSYDQGVEGNQPQHF
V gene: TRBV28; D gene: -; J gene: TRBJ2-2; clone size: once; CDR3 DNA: TGTGCCAGCAGCCCCGGGTCCACTCACACCGGGGAGCTGTTTTTT; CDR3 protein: CASSPGSTHTGELFF
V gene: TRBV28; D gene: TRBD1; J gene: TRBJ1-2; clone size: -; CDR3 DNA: TGTGCCAGCAGTTTACCCGTGGGACAGGGAGGCTATGGCTACACCTTC; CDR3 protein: CASSLPVGQGGYGYTF
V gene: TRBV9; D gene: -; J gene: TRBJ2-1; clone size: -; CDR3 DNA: TGTGCCAGCAGCGAAGTAAGCGGATCCTACAATGAGCAGTTCTTC; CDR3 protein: CASSEVSGSYNEQFF
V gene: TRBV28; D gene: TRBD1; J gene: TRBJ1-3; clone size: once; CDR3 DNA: TGTGCCAGCAACCATCACAGGGGGCGAGGAAACACCATATATTTT; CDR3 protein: CASNHHRGRGNTIYF
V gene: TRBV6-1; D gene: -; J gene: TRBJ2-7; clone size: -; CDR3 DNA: TGTGCCAGCAGAAGACAGCTCCTGAGCTCCTACGAGCAGTACTTC; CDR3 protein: CASRRQLLSSYEQYF
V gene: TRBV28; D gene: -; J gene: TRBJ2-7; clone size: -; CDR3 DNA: TGTGCCAGCAGTTTACCTGGGGGTGTTGGTGAGCAGTACTTC; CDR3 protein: CASSLPGGVGEQYF
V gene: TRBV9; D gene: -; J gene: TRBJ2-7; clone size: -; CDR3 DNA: TGTGCCAGGGGCCCAGAGGAGACGCACTCCTACGAGCAGTACTTC; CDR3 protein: CARGPEETHSYEQYF
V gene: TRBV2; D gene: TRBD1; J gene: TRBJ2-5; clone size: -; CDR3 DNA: TGTGCCAGCAGAAGGTTGGGGACAGAGCCTCAAGAGACCCAGTACTTC; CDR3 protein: CASRRLGTEPQETQYF
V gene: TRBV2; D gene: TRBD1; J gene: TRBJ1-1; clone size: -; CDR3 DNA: TGTGCCAGCAGTGCTGCAGGGGGCCGGAACACTGAAGCTTTCTTT; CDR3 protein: CASSAAGGRNTEAFF
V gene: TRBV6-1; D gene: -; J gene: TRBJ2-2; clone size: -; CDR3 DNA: TGTGCCAGCAGTGATCTCACCGGGGAGCTGTTTTTT; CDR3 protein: CASSDLTGELFF
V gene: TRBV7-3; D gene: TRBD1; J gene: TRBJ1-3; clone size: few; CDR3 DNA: TGTGCCAGCAGTCGAACCGGGACAGGGTCTGGAAACACCATATATTTT; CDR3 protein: CASSRTGTGSGNTIYF
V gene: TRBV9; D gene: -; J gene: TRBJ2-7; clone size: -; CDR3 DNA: TGTGCCAGCAGCGTAGGAGAGGTCCTGGGCGAGCAGTACTTC; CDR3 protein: CASSVGEVLGEQYF
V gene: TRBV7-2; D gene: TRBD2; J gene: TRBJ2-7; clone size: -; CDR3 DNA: TGTGCCAGCAGCCCCAGGGAGCGGGAGTGGTACGAGCAGTACTTC; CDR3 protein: CASSPREREWYEQYF
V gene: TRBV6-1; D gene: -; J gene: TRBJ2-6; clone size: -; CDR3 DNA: TGTGCCAGCAGTGAGGCCAGTTTCTCTGGGGCCAACGTCCTGACTTTC; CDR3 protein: CASSEASFSGANVLTF
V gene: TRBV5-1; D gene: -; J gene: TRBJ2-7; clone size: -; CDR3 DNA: TGCGCCAGCAGCTTGAGGGGCCAGGGCGAGCAGTACTTC; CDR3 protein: CASSLRGQGEQYF
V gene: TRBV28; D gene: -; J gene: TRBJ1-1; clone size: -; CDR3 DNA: TGTGCCAGCAGTTTATTTTCCGACACTGAAGCTTTCTTT; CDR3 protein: CASSLFSDTEAFF
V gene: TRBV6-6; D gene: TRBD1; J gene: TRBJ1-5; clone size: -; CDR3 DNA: TGTGCCAGCAGTTTCCCTACAGGGGGCGCCGGCCAGCCCCAGCATTTT; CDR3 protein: CASSFPTGGAGQPQHF
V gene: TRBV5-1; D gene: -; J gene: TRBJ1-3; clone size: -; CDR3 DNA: TGCGCCAGCGGGGGGGACGAAGGAAACACCATATATTTT; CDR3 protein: CASGGDEGNTIYF
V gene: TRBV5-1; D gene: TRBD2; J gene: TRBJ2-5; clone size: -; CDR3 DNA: TGCGCCAGCAGCTCGCCGGACGGGGGGGATATCGCCCAGTACTTC; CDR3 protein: CASSSPDGGDIAQYF
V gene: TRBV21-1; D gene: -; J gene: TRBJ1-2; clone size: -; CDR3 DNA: TGTGCCAGCAGCCCCACGAAGGGGGGGGCTAACTATGGCTACACCTTC; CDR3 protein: CASSPTKGGANYGYTF
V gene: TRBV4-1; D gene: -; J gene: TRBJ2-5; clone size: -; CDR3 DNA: TGCGCCAGCAGCCAGGGGTACGGAACTAAAGAGACCCAGTACTTC; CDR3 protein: CASSQGYGTKETQYF
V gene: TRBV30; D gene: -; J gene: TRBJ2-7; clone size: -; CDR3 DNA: TGTGCCTGGAGTGTAGCCGAAAACGAGCAGTACTTC; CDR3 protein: CAWSVAENEQYF
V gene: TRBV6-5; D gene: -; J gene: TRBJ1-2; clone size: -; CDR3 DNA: TGTGCCAGCAGTTACGGGGGGAGAGGCTATGGCTACACCTTC; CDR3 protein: CASSYGGRGYGYTF
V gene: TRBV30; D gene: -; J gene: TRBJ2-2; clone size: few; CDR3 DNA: TGTGCCTGGAACCGGGACTTGAAGGACGGGGAGCTGTTTTTT; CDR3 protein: CAWNRDLKDGELFF
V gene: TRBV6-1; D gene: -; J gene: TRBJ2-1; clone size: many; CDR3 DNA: TGTGCCAGCAGTGTTCGAGAGGACAGCTCCTACAATGAGCAGTTCTTC; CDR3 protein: CASSVREDSSYNEQFF
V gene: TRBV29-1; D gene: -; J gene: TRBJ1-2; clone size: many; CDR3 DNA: TGCAGCGTTGAAGATCAAGGGGTTGGCTACACCTTC; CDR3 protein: CSVEDQGVGYTF
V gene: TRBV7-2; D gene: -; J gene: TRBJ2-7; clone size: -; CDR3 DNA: TGTGCCAGCAGCTTAGCCGGGGTGGGGCACTACTTAGGGTACGAGCAGTACTTC; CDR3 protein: CASSLAGVGHYLGYEQYF